Sequencing of this TCR beta chain was carried out in a study of shared T cell receptors in the human thymus. The CDR3 consists of 17 residues. The germline CDR1 and CDR2 sequences are MNHEY and SMNVEV (reference sequence). V shed 3 bases and J 7 bases; nucleotides not matched to a gene: 13. The repertoire was sequenced with immunoSEQ multiplex PCR; TCRdb's copy has only in-frame clones and lacks some. This table holds some 660,000 clones, 87% found once. The data also belong to a second study, concerning human thymus T cells. From that study: Donor material was obtained from healthy Finnish infants undergoing corrective surgery for congenital heart defects. Among thymic and blood repertoires, usage of V and J genes appeared biased. Thymic repertoires overlap heavily among unrelated individuals, related research has reported.

Sequenced input: thymocytes. This clonotype was obtained from a boy under two years old with a congenital heart defect. The chain carries TRBV27 and TRBJ1-5; 9 nucleotides align to TRBD1. CDR3 sequence reads: CASSFKPQGAGVQPQHF. The CDR3 nucleotides read TGTGCCAGCAGTTTTAAACCACAGGGGGCTGGGGTCCAGCCCCAGCATTTT.